These 29 T cell receptor beta chains came from one sample sequenced in a study of shared clonotypes between healthy human individuals. Generated by immunoSEQ multiplex PCR, the TCRdb table keeps only in-frame clones and is missing some. The data show around 2.3 million clones, with 90% to 96% seen just once and 0.13% held by the top ten. The sample taken for sequencing was naive CD4+ T cells sorted from blood. Subset noted: CD45RA+ positively selected. The origin of the receptors is a young man in good health.

The chain couples TRBV30 to TRBJ2-7, with D perhaps TRBD2 (5 bases). The CDR3 loop spans 12 amino acids. From germline, CDR1 is GTSNPN and CDR2 SVGIG (reference sequence). The V and J ends lost 4 bases and 3 bases respectively, with 10 bases between them. CDR3 loop: CAWNRGIYEQYF. CDR3 in DNA: TGTGCCTGGAACCGAGGGATCTACGAGCAGTACTTC. Supplemented by reference TRBV30 and TRBJ2-7, the full variable domain reads SQTIHQWPATLVQPVGSPLSLECTVEGTSNPNLYWYRQAAGRGLQLLFYSVGIGQISSEVPQNLSASRPQDRQFILSSKKLLLSDSGFYLCAWNRGIYEQYFGPGTRLTVT.

The count of this clone is one. This chain uses TRBV29-1 with TRBJ2-1; TRBD1 agrees at 7 bases. CDR3 length equals 14 residues. The germline CDR1 and CDR2 sequences are SQVTM and ANQGSEA. Unmatched junction bases numbered 10, after V lost 4 bases and J lost 7 bases. CDR3 in amino acids: CSVARQGSSNEQFF. For the CDR3, the DNA is TGCAGCGTTGCCCGACAGGGTTCTTCGAATGAGCAGTTCTTC.

This clone was picked up a small number of times. The chain combines TRBV6-4 with TRBJ1-2, with 7 bases lining up with TRBD1. J lost 8 bases, V lost 0 bases, and 6 bases had no gene match. CDR1 MRHNA and CDR2 SNTAGT come from the germline V gene. The CDR3 runs 14 residues. The chain's CDR3 is CASSDSDRVGGYTF. As DNA, the CDR3 is TGTGCCAGCAGTGACTCTGACAGGGTAGGGGGCTACACCTTC.

The genes are TRBV30 and TRBJ1-1, with unresolved D. Per germline, CDR1 GTSNPN and CDR2 SVGIG (reference sequence). The CDR3 is made up of 14 amino acids. Trimming stripped 1 base from V and 1 base from J, with 10 bases between. CDR3 in amino acids: CAWSGGVGNTEAFF. In nucleotides, the CDR3 is TGTGCCTGGAGTGGCGGGGTGGGGAACACTGAAGCTTTCTTT.

The chain couples TRBV5-1 to TRBJ2-5; 12 bases agree with TRBD1. Germline-derived CDR1 and CDR2 are SGHRS and YFSETQ. V trimming: 6 bases; J trimming: 5 bases; junction bases outside the gene matches: 8. This CDR3 has 15 amino acids. CDR3 in DNA: TGCGCCAGCATGGGACAGGGGGCCGGAGGGGAGACCCAGTACTTC. Its protein is CASMGQGAGGETQYF.

The J gene is TRBJ2-7, the V gene TRBV30; 8 bases are shared with TRBD1. The CDR3 sequence is 14 residues long. J gave up 5 bases and V 4 bases, and 10 bases lay outside the gene matches. CDR1 GTSNPN and CDR2 SVGIG come from the germline V gene (reference sequence). In DNA form, the CDR3 reads TGTGCCTGGAACCTGGGACAGGTACCCGACGAGCAGTACTTC. Its translation: CAWNLGQVPDEQYF.

The chain couples TRBV7-9 to TRBJ2-5; D possibly corresponds to TRBD2 (7 bases). Germline V CDR1 and CDR2: SEHNR, FQNEAQ (reference sequence). V dropped 4 bases and J dropped 0 bases, with 15 bases sitting between them. The CDR3 is 16 residues long. The CDR3 here is CASSSHLGGDQETQYF. The CDR3 bases are TGTGCCAGCAGCTCCCATTTAGGGGGGGACCAAGAGACCCAGTACTTC.

The chain joins TRBV18 to TRBJ2-2; the D is unclear. The CDR3 runs 12 residues. Germline V gives CDR1 KGHSH, CDR2 LQKENI. V was shortened by 5 bases and J by 2 bases, with 3 bases between the two germline ends. DNA of the CDR3: TGTGCCAGCTCATTCAACACCGGGGAGCTGTTTTTT. As protein: CASSFNTGELFF.

Comment on this clone: Other nucleotide sequences in the sample specify the same CDR3. V and J are TRBV5-1 and TRBJ1-1; D perhaps matches TRBD1 (5 bases). Per germline, CDR1 SGHRS and CDR2 YFSETQ. V was trimmed by 4 bases and J by 1 base, leaving 8 bases between them. CDR3 length: 13 amino acids. CDR3: CASSPGPNTEAFF. The DNA of the CDR3 is TGCGCCAGCAGCCCGGGGCCGAACACTGAAGCTTTCTTT.

The J gene is TRBJ1-2, the V gene TRBV6-6; D is unclear. V was pared by 0 bases and J by 8 bases, with 10 bases between. Germline values: CDR1 MNHNY, CDR2 SVGAGI (reference sequence). The CDR3 is 13 amino acids. CDR3 nucleotide sequence: TGTGCCAGCAGTTACTCCCCGAACGCAGGCTACACCTTC. This gives the protein CASSYSPNAGYTF.

In regard to this clone: Because it lacks the conserved phenylalanine or tryptophan at the end, this CDR3 is likely a read error. It is unclear where the CDR3 begins or ends on the DNA, so no DNA is shown, and the CDR3 is as TCRdb lists it. CDR3 amino acids: CASSLFCLA. V is TRBV5-6 and J is TRBJ1-2; the tabulated D call, TRBD1, remains unverified against the DNA. Looked up from germline, CDR1 is SGHDT and CDR2 is YYEEEE. Ends included, the CDR3 has 9 residues.

Details on this clone: This sample includes further DNA sequences coding for the same CDR3. The J gene is TRBJ1-5, the V gene TRBV7-2; no clear D gene. There are 13 residues in the CDR3. The germline gives CDR1 SGHTA, CDR2 FQGNSA. V was cut by 1 base and J by 4 bases, with 5 bases left in between. CDR3 coding DNA: TGTGCCAGCAGCTTAGACACGAATCAGCCCCAGCATTTT. Its protein product is CASSLDTNQPQHF.

V gene TRBV5-1 combines with J gene TRBJ1-4; D is perhaps TRBD1 (6 bases). V was trimmed by 2 bases and J by 7 bases, leaving 15 bases between them. This CDR3 comprises 15 residues. Germline values: CDR1 SGHRS, CDR2 YFSETQ. CDR3 nucleotide sequence: TGCGCCAGCAGCTTACTGGGGGGCGCCGGTGAAAAACTGTTTTTT. Protein: CASSLLGGAGEKLFF.

This rearrangement joins TRBV19 to TRBJ2-5; TRBD1 might be the D (5 bases). CDR1 is LNHDA, CDR2 SQIVND, per germline (reference sequence). Trimming pared 0 bases from V and 0 bases from J, leaving 11 bases between. CDR3 length equals 16 residues. Written as DNA, the CDR3 is TGTGCCAGTAGTATAGAGGGCAGGGCCTACCAAGAGACCCAGTACTTC. It codes for CASSIEGRAYQETQYF.

The chain links TRBV30 to TRBJ2-5; 12 bases line up with TRBD1. J gave up 5 bases and V 1 base, and 11 bases lay outside the gene matches. This CDR3 has 17 residues. In germline, CDR1 is GTSNPN, CDR2 SVGIG (reference sequence). In DNA, the CDR3 is TGTGCCTGGAGTGCTGGGGCCGGGACAGGGGGCCGGGAGACCCAGTACTTC. This translates into CAWSAGAGTGGRETQYF.

V usage is TRBV7-9 and J usage is TRBJ2-5, with D unresolved. Trimming took off 3 bases at V and 5 bases at J, with 13 bases between the two ends. This CDR3 region has 14 residues. Looked up from germline, CDR1 is SEHNR and CDR2 is FQNEAQ (reference sequence). DNA for the CDR3: TGTGCCAGCAGCTTCCGGTTGGATAGGGAGACCCAGTACTTC. It encodes CASSFRLDRETQYF.

This chain uses TRBV10-3 with TRBJ1-3; possible D gene TRBD1, 5 bases. V lost 2 bases to trimming and J lost 0 bases, with 8 bases between them. The CDR3 contains 15 residues. The V gene's germline CDR1 is ENHRY and CDR2 SYGVKD. CDR3 sequence (DNA): TGTGCCATCAGTGAGCAGGGTCCCTCTGGAAACACCATATATTTT. Translating gives CAISEQGPSGNTIYF.

The DNA for the CDR3 is TGTGCCAGCAGCTTGGGGTCAGCAGGGATCTTAGACTATGGCTACACCTTC. Translated, it gives CASSLGSAGILDYGYTF. The rearrangement joins TRBV7-9 to TRBJ1-2, with a possible D match to TRBD1 (5 bases). The CDR3 extends over 17 amino acids. Trimming shortened V by 3 bases and J by 3 bases, and 20 bases separated the two germline ends. Germline CDR1 SEHNR, CDR2 FQNEAQ (reference sequence).

J is TRBJ1-5 and V is TRBV6-1; no clear D. V shed 6 bases and J shed 7 bases, with 19 bases lying between them. Germline CDR1 reads MNHNS; CDR2 reads SASEGT. The CDR3 runs 15 residues. The CDR3 reads CASSQQRESQQPQHF. DNA for the CDR3: TGTGCCAGCAGCCAACAAAGGGAATCCCAACAGCCCCAGCATTTT.

The rearrangement links TRBV7-9 to TRBJ2-7; weak D call: TRBD1 (5 bases). The germline gives CDR1 SEHNR, CDR2 FQNEAQ (reference sequence). V was shortened by 5 bases and J by 2 bases, with 19 bases between the two germline ends. This CDR3 region has 16 residues. The CDR3: CASSLGWQGKPYEQYF. In DNA, the CDR3 is TGTGCCAGCAGCCTAGGTTGGCAGGGTAAACCCTACGAGCAGTACTTC.

Of note for this clone: This sample includes further DNA sequences coding for the same CDR3. The chain joins TRBV5-1 to TRBJ1-3; the match to TRBD1 covers 8 bases. CDR3 length: 15 amino acids. Looked up from germline, CDR1 is SGHRS and CDR2 is YFSETQ. J gave up 0 bases and V 4 bases, and 3 bases lay outside the gene matches. The CDR3 DNA reads as TGCGCCAGCAGCCCGGGACAGGTCTCTGGAAACACCATATATTTT. Its protein product is CASSPGQVSGNTIYF.

This clone has just a few counts. The chain has TRBV7-9 and TRBJ1-6, with D tentatively TRBD1 (5 bases). CDR1 and CDR2 (germline): SEHNR, FQNEAQ (reference sequence). This CDR3 is 14 amino acids long. V was pared by 5 bases and J by 6 bases, with 11 bases between. The CDR3 loop is CASSRGLTNSPLHF. In DNA form, the CDR3 reads TGTGCCAGCAGCCGGGGACTCACTAATTCACCCCTCCACTTT.

The J gene is TRBJ2-3, the V gene TRBV9; TRBD2 agrees at 13 bases. Germline V gene lookup returns CDR1 SGDLS and CDR2 YYNGEE. The CDR3 covers 18 residues. With 5 bases clipped from V and 2 bases from J, the junction kept 11 bases outside the gene matches. The DNA of the CDR3 is TGTGCCAGCAGTCCTTGGGGGGGACTAGCGGGGAACACAGATACGCAGTATTTT. Protein product: CASSPWGGLAGNTDTQYF.

This rearrangement joins TRBV6-1 to TRBJ2-3, with 12 bases aligning to TRBD2. The V gene end was trimmed by 4 bases and the J gene end by 1 base; junction bases not matched to a gene: 6. Per germline, CDR1 MNHNS and CDR2 SASEGT. This CDR3 is 17 amino acids long. The CDR3 here is CASSGRLAGAGTDTQYF. CDR3 sequence (DNA): TGTGCCAGCAGTGGGCGACTAGCGGGAGCGGGCACAGATACGCAGTATTTT.

The chain has TRBV29-1 and TRBJ1-1; 7 bases line up with TRBD1. The germline gives CDR1 SQVTM, CDR2 ANQGSEA. J lost 0 bases, V lost 8 bases, and 9 bases had no gene match. This CDR3 contains 14 residues. The CDR3 sequence: CSTSRDSMNTEAFF. In DNA form, the CDR3 reads TGCAGCACCTCGAGGGACAGCATGAACACTGAAGCTTTCTTT. Full variable domain (missing parts from reference TRBV29-1 and TRBJ1-1): SAVISQKPSRDICQRGTSLTIQCQVDSQVTMMFWYRQQPGQSLTLIATANQGSEATYESGFVIDKFPISRPNLTFSTLTVSNMSPEDSSIYLCSTSRDSMNTEAFFGQGTRLTVV.

Regarding this clone: Other nucleotide sequences in the sample specify the same CDR3. The chain couples TRBV5-1 to TRBJ1-6; 7 bases align to TRBD1. CDR3 size: 14 residues. J lost 10 bases, V lost 0 bases, and 4 bases had no gene match. Per the germline V gene, CDR1 is SGHRS and CDR2 is YFSETQ. The CDR3 region is CASSLEGAGSPLHF. DNA of the CDR3: TGCGCCAGCAGCTTGGAGGGGGCCGGGTCACCCCTCCACTTT.

The chain combines TRBV7-9 with TRBJ1-1, with no clear D. The CDR3 covers 14 residues. Trimming pared 5 bases from V and 1 base from J, leaving 11 bases between. CDR1 is SEHNR and CDR2 is FQNEAQ in the germline V gene (reference sequence). The CDR3: CASSPAGANTEAFF. CDR3 DNA sequence: TGTGCCAGCAGCCCGGCGGGAGCGAACACTGAAGCTTTCTTT. Combining the CDR3 with reference TRBV7-9 and TRBJ1-1 gives the whole variable domain DTGVSQNPRHKITKRGQNVTFRCDPISEHNRLYWYRQTLGQGPEFLTYFQNEAQLEKSRLLSDRFSAERPKGSFSTLEIQRTEQGDSAMYLCASSPAGANTEAFFGQGTRLTVV.

The chain has TRBV11-2 and TRBJ2-3; weak D call: TRBD1 (6 bases). The ends were cut back, 0 bases at V and 4 bases at J, with 11 bases in the middle. Germline V gene data show CDR1 as SGHAT and CDR2 as FQNNGV. This CDR3 has 15 residues. The CDR3 DNA is TGTGCCAGCAGCTTAGAGGCAGGGGTTGCAGATACGCAGTATTTT. It is translated as CASSLEAGVADTQYF.

This chain connects TRBV5-1 to TRBJ2-2; 9 bases map to TRBD1. Per the germline V gene, CDR1 is SGHRS and CDR2 is YFSETQ. V lost 4 bases, J lost 5 bases, and 6 bases stayed unmatched. The CDR3 is 15 residues long. The CDR3 DNA reads as TGCGCCAGCAGCCCATGGGACAGGGATACCGGGGAGCTGTTTTTT. Translated: CASSPWDRDTGELFF.